Below, one TCR beta chain is given with its context. The antigen is unknown. The data are from a study of brain T cells in children with intractable seizures. Study outcomes and limitations: Pre-surgery blood may have been undersampled, hiding some clones. HCMV serostatus was not known, and viral specificity came from CDR3 similarity only.

TCRdb keeps only in-frame clones here, not all; method: immunoSEQ multiplex PCR. The table has 300,000 to 400,000 clones, 93% seen once. The sample's time point: blood from clinic visit 5 months post-surgery; TSC patient then seizure free. Only cases whose brain tissue showed the highest T cell transcript signatures were sequenced. Before surgery, patients took at least one anti-epileptic drug. Per the germline V gene, CDR1 is MNHEY and CDR2 is SMNVEV (reference sequence). The CDR3 length is 13 residues. Trimming shortened V by 4 bases and J by 6 bases, and 10 bases separated the two germline ends. The V gene is TRBV27, the J gene TRBJ1-5; D unresolved. The source was peripheral blood, collected approximately 5 months after surgery. This TCR came from a boy in the first two years of life with tuberous sclerosis and intractable seizures. The CDR3 loop reads CASSWSGSQPQHF. CDR3 sequence (DNA): TGTGCCAGCAGTTGGTCAGGCAGTCAGCCCCAGCATTTT.